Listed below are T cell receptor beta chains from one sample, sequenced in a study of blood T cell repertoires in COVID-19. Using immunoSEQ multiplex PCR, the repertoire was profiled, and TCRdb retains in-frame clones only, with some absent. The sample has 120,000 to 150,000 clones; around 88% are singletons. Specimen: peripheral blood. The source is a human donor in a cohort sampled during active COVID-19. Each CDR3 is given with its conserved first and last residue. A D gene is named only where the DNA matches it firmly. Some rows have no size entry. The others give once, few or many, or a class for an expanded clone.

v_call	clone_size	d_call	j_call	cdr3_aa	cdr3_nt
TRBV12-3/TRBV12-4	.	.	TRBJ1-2	CASSGRYGYTF	TGTGCCAGCAGTGGGAGGTATGGCTACACCTTC
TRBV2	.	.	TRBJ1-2	CASSTSQGRGGYTF	TGTGCCAGCAGCACATCGCAGGGGCGCGGTGGCTACACCTTC
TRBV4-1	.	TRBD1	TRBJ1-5	CASSQEPDRAAPQHF	TGCGCCAGCAGCCAAGAACCCGACAGGGCTGCGCCCCAGCATTTT
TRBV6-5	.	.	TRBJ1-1	CASGRGSRTEAFF	TGTGCCAGCGGAAGGGGAAGTAGAACTGAAGCTTTCTTT
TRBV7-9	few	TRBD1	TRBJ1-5	CASSSGQGDMQPQHF	TGTGCCAGCAGCTCCGGACAGGGAGATATGCAGCCCCAGCATTTT
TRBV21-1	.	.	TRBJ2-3	CASSLGRGQGLHTQYF	TGTGCCAGCTCTTTAGGCCGCGGACAGGGTCTACATACGCAGTATTTT
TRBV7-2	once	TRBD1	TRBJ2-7	CASSLTGGGYEQYF	TGTGCCAGCAGCTTGACAGGGGGCGGGTACGAGCAGTACTTC
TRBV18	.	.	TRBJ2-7	CASSSPGQPYEQYF	TGTGCCAGCTCATCCCCGGGACAACCCTACGAGCAGTACTTC
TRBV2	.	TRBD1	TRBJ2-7	CASRGTGEKNEQYF	TGTGCCAGCAGGGGGACAGGGGAGAAAAACGAGCAGTACTTC
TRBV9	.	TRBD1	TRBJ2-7	CASSVEGTGVYEQYF	TGTGCCAGCAGCGTAGAAGGGACAGGGGTTTACGAGCAGTACTTC
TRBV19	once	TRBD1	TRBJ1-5	CASSNYLRDRETNQPQHF	TGTGCCAGTAGTAATTACCTCCGGGACAGAGAAACTAATCAGCCCCAGCATTTT
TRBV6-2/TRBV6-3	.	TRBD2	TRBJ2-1	CASSPLSGASQFF	TGTGCCAGCAGTCCCCTTAGCGGGGCGTCTCAGTTCTTC
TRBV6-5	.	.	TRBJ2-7	CASQEGNEQYF	TGTGCCAGCCAGGAGGGCAACGAGCAGTACTTC
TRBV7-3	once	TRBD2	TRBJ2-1	CASSNSGGNYNEQFF	TGTGCCAGCAGCAATAGCGGGGGGAACTACAATGAGCAGTTCTTC
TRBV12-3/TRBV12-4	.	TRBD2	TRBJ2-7	CASSAGGTYEQYF	TGTGCCAGCAGTGCGGGGGGAACGTACGAGCAGTACTTC
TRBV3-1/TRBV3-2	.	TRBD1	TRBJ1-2	CASSPSHGTGGYGYTF	TGTGCCAGCAGCCCAAGTCATGGGACAGGAGGGTATGGCTACACCTTC
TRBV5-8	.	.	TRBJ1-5	CASGYQGYSNQPQHF	TGTGCCAGCGGGTACCAGGGCTATAGCAATCAGCCCCAGCATTTT
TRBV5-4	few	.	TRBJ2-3	CASTRRRAFTSTDTQYF	TGTGCCAGCACCCGGAGGAGGGCCTTTACTAGCACAGATACGCAGTATTTT
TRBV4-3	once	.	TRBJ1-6	CASSQGTRDNSPLHF	TGCGCCAGCAGCCAAGGGACAAGGGATAATTCACCCCTCCACTTT
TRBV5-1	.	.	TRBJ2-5	CASSLAQAGRETQYF	TGCGCCAGCAGCTTGGCCCAGGCAGGGCGGGAGACCCAGTACTTC
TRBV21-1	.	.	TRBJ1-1	CASSKAYRVMNTEAFF	TGTGCCAGCAGCAAAGCCTACAGGGTCATGAACACTGAAGCTTTCTTT
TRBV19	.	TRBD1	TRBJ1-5	CASSRLLTGTNQPQHF	TGTGCCAGTAGCCGCCTCCTGACAGGGACGAATCAGCCCCAGCATTTT
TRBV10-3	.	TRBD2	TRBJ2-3	CAIRRTSDGTDTQYF	TGTGCCATCAGAAGGACTAGCGATGGCACAGATACGCAGTATTTT
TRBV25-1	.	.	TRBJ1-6	CASSQTGLRNNSPLHF	TGTGCCAGCAGTCAAACGGGACTCCGCAATAATTCACCCCTCCACTTT
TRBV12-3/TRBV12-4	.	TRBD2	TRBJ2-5	CASTPGGETQYF	TGTGCCAGCACGCCGGGAGGGGAGACCCAGTACTTC
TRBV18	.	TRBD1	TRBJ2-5	CASSPGTGEETQYF	TGTGCCAGCTCACCCGGGACAGGGGAAGAGACCCAGTACTTC
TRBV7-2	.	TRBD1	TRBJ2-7	CASSFGQATSYEQYF	TGTGCCAGCAGCTTCGGACAGGCGACCTCCTACGAGCAGTACTTC
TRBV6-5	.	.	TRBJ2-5	CASTVLLQETQYF	TGTGCCAGCACGGTACTACTCCAAGAGACCCAGTACTTC
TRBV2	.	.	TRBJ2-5	CASRSQGLAGTQYF	TGTGCCAGCAGGTCCCAGGGACTGGCAGGGACCCAGTACTTC
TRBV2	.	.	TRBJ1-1	CASKTDTEAFF	TGTGCCAGCAAAACGGACACTGAAGCTTTCTTT
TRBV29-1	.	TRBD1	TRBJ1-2	CSVEEPRGNYGYTF	TGCAGCGTTGAAGAACCCAGGGGGAACTATGGCTACACCTTC
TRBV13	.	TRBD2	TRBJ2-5	CASSPAGGYQETQYF	TGTGCCAGCAGCCCAGCGGGAGGGTACCAAGAGACCCAGTACTTC
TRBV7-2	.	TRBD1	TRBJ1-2	CASSLTVGGDGYGYTF	TGTGCCAGCAGCCTGACCGTAGGGGGCGACGGCTATGGCTACACCTTC
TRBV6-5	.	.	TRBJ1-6	CASSFRQGNSPLHF	TGTGCCAGCAGTTTCAGGCAGGGGAATTCACCCCTCCACTTT
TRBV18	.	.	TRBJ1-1	CASSLEEAQNTEAFF	TGTGCCAGCTCACTAGAGGAGGCCCAGAACACTGAAGCTTTCTTT
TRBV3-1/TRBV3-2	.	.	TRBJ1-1	CASSPGFEHLGNTEAFF	TGTGCCAGCAGCCCAGGGTTCGAGCATTTGGGGAACACTGAAGCTTTCTTT
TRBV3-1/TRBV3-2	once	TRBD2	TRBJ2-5	CASAPSGGVETQYF	TGTGCCAGCGCTCCTTCCGGGGGGGTAGAGACCCAGTACTTC
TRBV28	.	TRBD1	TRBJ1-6	CASSFLTGGNSPLHF	TGTGCCAGCAGTTTCCTGACAGGGGGCAATTCACCCCTCCACTTT
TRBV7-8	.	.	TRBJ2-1	CASNNRLGEQFF	TGTGCCAGCAACAACAGACTAGGTGAGCAGTTCTTC
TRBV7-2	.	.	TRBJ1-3	CASSLRTALSGNTIYF	TGTGCCAGCAGCTTACGTACAGCTCTCTCTGGAAACACCATATATTTT
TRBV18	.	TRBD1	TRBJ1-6	CASSPGQTNSPLHF	TGTGCCAGCTCACCGGGACAGACTAATTCACCCCTCCACTTT
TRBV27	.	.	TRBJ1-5	CASSFTNRNQPQHF	TGTGCCAGCAGTTTCACAAATCGCAATCAGCCCCAGCATTTT
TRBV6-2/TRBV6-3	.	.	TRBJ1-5	CASSQGQPQHF	TGTGCCAGCAGTCAGGGGCAGCCCCAGCATTTT
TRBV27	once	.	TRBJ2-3	CASSLGLLFSTDTQYF	TGTGCCAGCAGTTTAGGGCTGTTATTCAGCACAGATACGCAGTATTTT
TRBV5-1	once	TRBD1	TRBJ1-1	CASSSTGVPIAEAFF	TGCGCCAGCAGCTCCACAGGGGTCCCGATCGCTGAAGCTTTCTTT
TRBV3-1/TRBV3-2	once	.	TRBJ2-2	CASRFPADGGTGELFF	TGTGCCAGCAGATTCCCGGCCGACGGGGGCACCGGGGAGCTGTTTTTT
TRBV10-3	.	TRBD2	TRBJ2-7	CATAQTGGVTYEQYF	TGTGCCACAGCTCAAACGGGGGGAGTGACCTACGAGCAGTACTTC
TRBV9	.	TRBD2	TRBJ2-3	CASSVGLAGAYTDTQYF	TGTGCCAGCAGCGTAGGACTAGCGGGGGCTTACACAGATACGCAGTATTTT
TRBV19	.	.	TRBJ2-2	CASSPMNTGELFF	TGTGCCAGTAGTCCCATGAACACCGGGGAGCTGTTTTTT
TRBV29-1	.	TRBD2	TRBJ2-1	CSVETSGVYNEQFF	TGCAGCGTGGAGACTAGCGGGGTCTACAATGAGCAGTTCTTC
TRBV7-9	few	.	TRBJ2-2	CASSTNREANTGELFF	TGTGCCAGCAGCACCAACAGGGAAGCGAACACCGGGGAGCTGTTTTTT
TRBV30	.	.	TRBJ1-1	CAWAGRGVTEAFF	TGTGCCTGGGCCGGGCGCGGGGTCACTGAAGCTTTCTTT
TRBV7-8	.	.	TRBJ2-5	CASSPRETQYF	TGTGCCAGCAGCCCCCGGGAGACCCAGTACTTC